What follows are 12 T cell receptor beta chains derived from one specimen sequenced in a study of T cells in localized non-small cell lung cancer. Only in-frame clones appear in the TCRdb table, and some are missing; sequencing was by immunoSEQ multiplex PCR. The sample lists tens of thousands of clones, roughly 90% occurring once. Source: peripheral blood, taken before any cancer treatment. These receptors all stem from a man aged 35-69 years with stage I lung adenocarcinoma.

The V gene is TRBV9, the J gene TRBJ2-1; D uncertain. The CDR3 is 13 residues long. With 3 bases removed from V and 6 bases from J, the gap between germline ends came to 10 bases. The germline gives CDR1 SGDLS, CDR2 YYNGEE. The CDR3 DNA reads TGTGCCAGCAGCGGCTACTGGGGCAATGAGCAGTTCTTC. Translation: CASSGYWGNEQFF.

The rearrangement joins TRBV12-5 to TRBJ1-5, with 8 bases that match TRBD1. The CDR3 is made up of 15 amino acids. Per germline, CDR1 LGHNT and CDR2 FRNRAP. The trim removed 3 bases at V and 4 bases at J, leaving 5 bases unmatched. CDR3: CASGFSGQGNQPQHF. The CDR3 nucleotides read TGTGCTAGTGGTTTTAGCGGACAGGGAAATCAGCCCCAGCATTTT.

This clone was detected only once. The chain joins TRBV9 to TRBJ1-1; D call uncertain. V was pared by 1 base and J by 3 bases, with 13 bases between. The germline gives CDR1 SGDLS, CDR2 YYNGEE. The CDR3 runs 15 residues. The DNA for the CDR3 is TGTGCCAGCAGCGTAACTGACTACTTAGACACTGAAGCTTTCTTT. Translated: CASSVTDYLDTEAFF.

CDR3 amino acids: CASSTQARARGNEQFF. CDR3 sequence (DNA): TGTGCCAGTAGTACCCAGGCTCGGGCTAGGGGGAATGAGCAGTTCTTC. V and J are TRBV19 and TRBJ2-1, with D possibly being TRBD1 (6 bases). Germline loops: CDR1 LNHDA, CDR2 SQIVND (reference sequence). The length of the CDR3 is 16 residues. Between the trimmed V and J ends, which lost 4 bases and 7 bases, there was a span of 20 bases. Full variable domain (rest looked up from reference TRBV19 and TRBJ2-1): DGGITQSPKYLFRKEGQNVTLSCEQNLNHDAMYWYRQDPGQGLRLIYYSQIVNDFQKGDIAEGYSVSREKKESFPLTVTSAQKNPTAFYLCASSTQARARGNEQFFGPGTRLTVL.

The genes are TRBV2 and TRBJ1-1, with TRBD1 as a possible D gene (6 bases). V shed 4 bases and J shed 9 bases, with 9 bases lying between them. This CDR3 is built from 11 residues. Germline CDR1 reads SNHLY; CDR2 reads FYNNEI. DNA of the CDR3: TGTGCCAGCAGTGCAGGGGCTAAAGCTTTCTTT. This encodes CASSAGAKAFF.

The CDR3: CASSQGGSYEQYF. DNA of the CDR3: TGTGCCAGCTCCCAGGGCGGTTCCTACGAGCAGTACTTC. The chain couples TRBV6-6 to TRBJ2-7, with TRBD1 as a possible D gene (5 bases). Trimming removed 8 bases from V and 1 base from J, with 12 bases in between. This CDR3 contains 13 residues. Germline lookup yields CDR1 MNHNY and CDR2 SVGAGI (reference sequence).

The V gene is TRBV7-9, the J gene TRBJ1-6; 7 bases map to TRBD1. The CDR3 totals 15 residues. Germline CDR1 is SEHNR and CDR2 is FQNEAQ (reference sequence). The V segment lost 5 bases and the J segment 7 bases; nucleotides outside the gene matches: 8. The CDR3, as DNA: TGTGCCAGCAGCCGAGGGACAGCCACCAATTCACCCCTCCACTTT. Protein: CASSRGTATNSPLHF.

The V and J genes are TRBV18 and TRBJ1-1, with D unresolved. The CDR3 contains 14 residues. Germline V gene data show CDR1 as KGHSH and CDR2 as LQKENI. Trimming cost V 2 bases and J 7 bases, with 14 bases left between them. The DNA of the CDR3 is TGTGCCAGCTCACCATATGTCGGATGGGGTGAAGCTTTCTTT. Protein sequence: CASSPYVGWGEAFF.

The J gene is TRBJ1-1, the V gene TRBV19; a possible D gene is TRBD1 (6 bases). This CDR3 spans 14 amino acids. Per the germline V gene, CDR1 is LNHDA and CDR2 is SQIVND (reference sequence). The V gene lost 7 bases and the J gene lost 6 bases, with 18 bases spanning the gap. CDR3 nucleotide sequence: TGTGCCAGTAAATTCGGCAGGGGTGTCTCTGAAGCTTTCTTT. Residues: CASKFGRGVSEAFF.

The chain links TRBV4-1 to TRBJ1-1; D remains unclear. Trimming removed 3 bases at V and 4 bases at J, with 6 bases between. The CDR3 totals 12 residues. Germline V gene data show CDR1 as MGHRA and CDR2 as YSYEKL. The CDR3 DNA reads as TGCGCCAGCAGCCAGGGTTCCACTGAAGCTTTCTTT. Translating it yields CASSQGSTEAFF.

The V call is TRBV18, the J call TRBJ2-7; D uncertain. The CDR3 is 12 amino acids. V was clipped by 3 bases and J by 3 bases, with 6 bases between them. From germline, CDR1 is KGHSH and CDR2 LQKENI. The CDR3 DNA reads TGTGCCAGCTCACCGTCCTTCTACGAGCAGTACTTC. Its protein is CASSPSFYEQYF.

The rearrangement joins TRBV2 to TRBJ2-2; tentative D call: TRBD1 (6 bases). V shed 5 bases and J shed 7 bases, with 17 bases lying between them. The germline CDR1 and CDR2 sequences are SNHLY and FYNNEI. The CDR3 extends over 15 amino acids. The CDR3: CASSTTGQGSGELFF. CDR3 in DNA: TGTGCCAGCAGTACCACAGGGCAGGGGAGCGGGGAGCTGTTTTTT.